One T cell receptor (beta chain) is described in this entry. Trimming stripped 0 bases from V and 9 bases from J, with 14 bases between. CDR1 is SGHRS and CDR2 is YFSETQ in the germline V gene. The CDR3 is 14 amino acids. This sample stems from a study of blood T cell repertoires in COVID-19. Living in roughly 23 US areas, the participants were between roughly 18 and 89 years of age. The method was immunoSEQ multiplex PCR; TCRdb's version includes in-frame clones alone and lacks a portion of them. The table has about 180,000 clones, more than 75% seen once; the top ten hold about 15%. The clonotype originates from a man aged 60 to 75 who had been exposed to COVID-19. The rearrangement links TRBV5-1 to TRBJ2-3; D not resolved. Sequencing was carried out using PBMCs or T cells enriched from blood (not recorded which). The CDR3, as DNA: TGCGCCAGCAGCTTGGACGATACGCTGAGGACGCAGTATTTT. Protein sequence: CASSLDDTLRTQYF.